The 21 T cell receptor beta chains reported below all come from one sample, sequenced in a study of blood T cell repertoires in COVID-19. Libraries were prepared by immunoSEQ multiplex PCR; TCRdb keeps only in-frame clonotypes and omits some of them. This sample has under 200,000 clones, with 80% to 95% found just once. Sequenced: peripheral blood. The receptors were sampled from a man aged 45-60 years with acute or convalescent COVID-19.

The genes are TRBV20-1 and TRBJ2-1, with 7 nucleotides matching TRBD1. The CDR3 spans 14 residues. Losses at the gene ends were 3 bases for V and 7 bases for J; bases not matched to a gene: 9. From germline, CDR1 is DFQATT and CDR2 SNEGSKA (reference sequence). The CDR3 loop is CSASSGQVKNEQFF. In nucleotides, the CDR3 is TGCAGTGCTAGTTCCGGACAGGTCAAGAATGAGCAGTTCTTC.

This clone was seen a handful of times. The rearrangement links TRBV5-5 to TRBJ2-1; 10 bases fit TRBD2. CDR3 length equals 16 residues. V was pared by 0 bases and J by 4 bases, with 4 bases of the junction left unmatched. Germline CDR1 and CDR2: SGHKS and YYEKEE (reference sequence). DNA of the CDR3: TGTGCCAGCAGCTTGGTGCTAGCGGGGGAATACAATGAGCAGTTCTTC. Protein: CASSLVLAGEYNEQFF.

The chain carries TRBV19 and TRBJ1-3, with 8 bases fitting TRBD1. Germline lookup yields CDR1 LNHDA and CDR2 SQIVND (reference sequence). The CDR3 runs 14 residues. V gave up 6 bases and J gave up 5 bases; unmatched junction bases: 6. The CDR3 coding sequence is TGTGCCAGTAGCACAGGGGGTCTGAGAAACACCATATATTTT. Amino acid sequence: CASSTGGLRNTIYF.

The CDR3 loop is CATCTGNLGDEQFF. CDR3 sequence (DNA): TGTGCCACCTGTACCGGGAACTTGGGCGATGAGCAGTTCTTC. The chain combines TRBV28 with TRBJ2-1; a weak D match, TRBD2 (5 bases). This CDR3 is 14 amino acids long. The V gene's germline CDR1 is MDHEN and CDR2 SYDVKM. V was pared by 10 bases and J by 8 bases, with 21 bases between. The whole variable domain, remainder taken from reference TRBV28 and TRBJ2-1, is DVKVTQSSRYLVKRTGEKVFLECVQDMDHENMFWYRQDPGLGLRLIYFSYDVKMKEKGDIPEGYSVSREKKERFSLILESASTNQTSMYLCATCTGNLGDEQFFGPGTRLTVL.

The CDR3 is CSARQKGGYTF. CDR3 DNA: TGCAGTGCTAGACAAAAGGGGGGCTACACCTTC. V usage is TRBV20-1 and J usage is TRBJ1-2; D perhaps matches TRBD1 (5 bases). The CDR3 contains 11 residues. Germline V gene sequence: CDR1 DFQATT, CDR2 SNEGSKA (reference sequence). Trimming stripped 2 bases from V and 8 bases from J, with 9 bases between.

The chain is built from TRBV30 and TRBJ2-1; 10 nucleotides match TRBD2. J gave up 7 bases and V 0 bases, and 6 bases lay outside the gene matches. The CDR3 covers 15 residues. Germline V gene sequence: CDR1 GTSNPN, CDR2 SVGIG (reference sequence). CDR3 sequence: CAWSVRLAGANEQFF. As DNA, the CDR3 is TGTGCCTGGAGTGTAAGGCTAGCGGGAGCGAATGAGCAGTTCTTC.

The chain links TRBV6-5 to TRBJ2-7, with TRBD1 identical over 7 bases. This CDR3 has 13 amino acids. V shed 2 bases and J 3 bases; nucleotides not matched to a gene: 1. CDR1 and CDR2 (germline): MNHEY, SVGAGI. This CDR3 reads CASSYGTVYEQYF. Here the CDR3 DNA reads TGTGCCAGCAGTTACGGGACAGTCTACGAGCAGTACTTC.

The CDR3 DNA follows: TGTGCCAGCAGTCCCGGGACAGGGGGCATCAACGAGCAGTACTTC. Residues: CASSPGTGGINEQYF. The chain joins TRBV11-2 to TRBJ2-7; 12 bases are shared with TRBD1. Germline loops: CDR1 SGHAT, CDR2 FQNNGV. This CDR3 is built from 15 residues. After removal of 6 bases from V and 5 bases from J, the junction contained 8 bases not matched to a gene.

CDR3 amino acids: CASSLTGEFNNSPLHF. The DNA for the CDR3 is TGTGCCAGCAGCTTAACAGGGGAATTTAATAATTCACCCCTCCACTTT. The chain carries TRBV7-9 and TRBJ1-6; TRBD1 aligns across 7 bases. The CDR3 is 16 residues long. Germline-derived CDR1 and CDR2 are SEHNR and FQNEAQ (reference sequence). V was pared by 2 bases and J by 5 bases, with 6 bases of the junction left unmatched.

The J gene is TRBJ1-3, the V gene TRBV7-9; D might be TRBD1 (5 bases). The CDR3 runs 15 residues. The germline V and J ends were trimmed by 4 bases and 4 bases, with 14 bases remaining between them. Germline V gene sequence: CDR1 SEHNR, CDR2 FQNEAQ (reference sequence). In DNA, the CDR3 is TGTGCCAGCAGCTCGGGAGGGACCCTAGGAAACACCATATATTTT. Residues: CASSSGGTLGNTIYF.

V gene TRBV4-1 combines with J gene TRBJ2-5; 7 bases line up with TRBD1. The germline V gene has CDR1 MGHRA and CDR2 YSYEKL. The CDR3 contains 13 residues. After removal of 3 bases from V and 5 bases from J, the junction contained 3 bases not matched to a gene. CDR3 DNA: TGCGCCAGCAGCCAGTACAGGGGTGAGACCCAGTACTTC. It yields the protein CASSQYRGETQYF.

DNA for the CDR3: TGCGCCAGCAGCCCCGGGTCAGCCATTAACTATGGCTACACCTTC. This encodes CASSPGSAINYGYTF. The chain employs TRBV4-1 and TRBJ1-2; D unresolved. Trimming shortened V by 4 bases and J by 1 base, and 13 bases separated the two germline ends. CDR3 size: 15 residues. Germline V gene lookup returns CDR1 MGHRA and CDR2 YSYEKL.

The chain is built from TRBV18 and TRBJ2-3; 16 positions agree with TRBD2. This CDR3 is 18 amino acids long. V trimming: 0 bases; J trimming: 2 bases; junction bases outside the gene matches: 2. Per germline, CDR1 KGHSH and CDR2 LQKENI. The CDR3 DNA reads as TGTGCCAGCTCACCACCGGGACTAGCGGGAGGGAACACAGATACGCAGTATTTT. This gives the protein CASSPPGLAGGNTDTQYF.

The CDR3 protein is CASSLVQGGNSPLHF. The CDR3 coding sequence is TGTGCCAGCAGCTTAGTACAGGGTGGCAATTCACCCCTCCACTTT. The chain recombines TRBV7-9 with TRBJ1-6; perhaps TRBD1 as D (6 bases). Looked up from germline, CDR1 is SEHNR and CDR2 is FQNEAQ (reference sequence). With 1 base removed from V and 7 bases from J, the gap between germline ends came to 11 bases. The CDR3 loop spans 15 amino acids.

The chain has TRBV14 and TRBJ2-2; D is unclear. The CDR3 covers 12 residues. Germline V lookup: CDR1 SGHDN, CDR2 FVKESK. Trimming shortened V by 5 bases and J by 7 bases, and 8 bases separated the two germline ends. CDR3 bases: TGTGCCAGCAGCTTCTCAGTCGGGGAGCTGTTTTTT. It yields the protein CASSFSVGELFF.

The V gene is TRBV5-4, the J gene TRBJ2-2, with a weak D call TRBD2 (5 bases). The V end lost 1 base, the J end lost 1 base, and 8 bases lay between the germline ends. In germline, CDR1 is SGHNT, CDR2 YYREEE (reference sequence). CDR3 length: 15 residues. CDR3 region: CASSLRAGNTGELFF. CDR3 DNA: TGTGCCAGCAGCTTGCGCGCGGGGAACACCGGGGAGCTGTTTTTT.

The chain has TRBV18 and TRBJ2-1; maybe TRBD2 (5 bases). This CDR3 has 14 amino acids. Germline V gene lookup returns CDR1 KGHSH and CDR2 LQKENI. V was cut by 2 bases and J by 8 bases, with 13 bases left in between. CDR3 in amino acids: CASSPGGALDEQFF. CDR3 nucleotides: TGTGCCAGCTCACCAGGAGGAGCCTTGGATGAGCAGTTCTTC.

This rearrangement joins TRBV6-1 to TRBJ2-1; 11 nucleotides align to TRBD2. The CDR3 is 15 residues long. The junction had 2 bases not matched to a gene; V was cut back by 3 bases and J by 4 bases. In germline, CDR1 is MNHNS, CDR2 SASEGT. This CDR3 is CASSDGTSGYNEQFF. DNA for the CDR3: TGTGCCAGCAGTGACGGGACTAGCGGATACAATGAGCAGTTCTTC.

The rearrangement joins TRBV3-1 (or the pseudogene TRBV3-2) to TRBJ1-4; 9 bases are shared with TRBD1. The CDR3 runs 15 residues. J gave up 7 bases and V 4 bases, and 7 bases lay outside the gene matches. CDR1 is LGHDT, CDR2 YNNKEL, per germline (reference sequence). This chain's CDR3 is CASSPLDRGVEKLFF. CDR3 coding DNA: TGTGCCAGCAGCCCCCTCGACAGGGGGGTTGAAAAACTGTTTTTT.

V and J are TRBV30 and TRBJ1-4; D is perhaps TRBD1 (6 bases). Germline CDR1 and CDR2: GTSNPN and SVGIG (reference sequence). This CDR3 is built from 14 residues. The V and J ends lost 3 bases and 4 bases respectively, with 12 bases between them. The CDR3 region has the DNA TGTGCCTGGAGAGCAGGACAGCTTAATGAAAAACTGTTTTTT. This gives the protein CAWRAGQLNEKLFF.

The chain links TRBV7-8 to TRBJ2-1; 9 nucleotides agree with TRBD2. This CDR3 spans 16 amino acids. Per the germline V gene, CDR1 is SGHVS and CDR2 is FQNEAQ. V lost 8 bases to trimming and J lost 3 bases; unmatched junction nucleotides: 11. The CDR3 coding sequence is TGTGCCAGCCAACTCCGGGGGCGGGGGGGCTACAATGAGCAGTTCTTC. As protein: CASQLRGRGGYNEQFF.